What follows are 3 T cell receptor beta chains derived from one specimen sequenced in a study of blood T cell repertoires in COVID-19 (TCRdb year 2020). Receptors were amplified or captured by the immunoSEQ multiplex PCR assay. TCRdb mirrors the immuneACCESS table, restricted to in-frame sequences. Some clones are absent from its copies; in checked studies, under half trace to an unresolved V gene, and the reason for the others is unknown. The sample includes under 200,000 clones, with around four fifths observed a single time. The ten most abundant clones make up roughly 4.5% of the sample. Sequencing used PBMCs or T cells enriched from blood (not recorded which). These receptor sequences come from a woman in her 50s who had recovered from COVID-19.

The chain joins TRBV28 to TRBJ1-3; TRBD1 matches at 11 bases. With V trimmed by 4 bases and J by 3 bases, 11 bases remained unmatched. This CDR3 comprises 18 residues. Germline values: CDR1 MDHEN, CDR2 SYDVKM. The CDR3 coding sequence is TGTGCCAGCAGTTCCCCTTTTGGGGACAGGGGGAGTGGAAACACCATATATTTT. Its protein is CASSSPFGDRGSGNTIYF. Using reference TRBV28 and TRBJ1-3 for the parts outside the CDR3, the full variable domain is DVKVTQSSRYLVKRTGEKVFLECVQDMDHENMFWYRQDPGLGLRLIYFSYDVKMKEKGDIPEGYSVSREKKERFSLILESASTNQTSMYLCASSSPFGDRGSGNTIYFGEGSWLTVV.

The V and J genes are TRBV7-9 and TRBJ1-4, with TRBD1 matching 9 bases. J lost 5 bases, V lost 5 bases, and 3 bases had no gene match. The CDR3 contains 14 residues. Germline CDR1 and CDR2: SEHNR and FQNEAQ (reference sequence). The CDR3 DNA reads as TGTGCCAGCAGCACCGGGACAGGGAATGAAAAACTGTTTTTT. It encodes CASSTGTGNEKLFF.

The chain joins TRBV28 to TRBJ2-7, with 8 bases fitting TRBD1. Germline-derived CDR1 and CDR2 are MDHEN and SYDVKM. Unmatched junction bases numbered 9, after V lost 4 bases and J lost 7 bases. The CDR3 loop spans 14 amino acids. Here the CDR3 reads CASSSGTGLGEQYV. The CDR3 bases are TGTGCCAGCAGTTCCGGGACAGGTTTGGGGGAGCAGTACGTC.